This paragraph reports one TCR beta chain. Its antigen is unidentified. The assay was immunoSEQ multiplex PCR, and TCRdb's table has in-frame clones only and misses some. The sample carries some 39,000 clones, 85% to 95% recorded once. The data are from a study of graft-versus-host responses after intestinal transplantation. Study-wide points: Some patients had graft-donor T cell macrochimerism, and their allografts showed high graft-versus-host to host-versus-graft clonal ratios.

Germline V gene data show CDR1 as LGHNA and CDR2 as YSLEER. With 0 bases removed from V and 2 bases from J, the gap between germline ends came to 8 bases. The CDR3 totals 14 residues. The genes are TRBV4-3 and TRBJ2-7; D gene uncertain. This material consisted of unstimulated CD8+ T cells sorted from spleen or lymph node cells, taken before transplant. This sequence was found in a human donor who was the organ donor for an intestinal transplant. DNA for the CDR3: TGCGCCAGCAGCCAAGATTTCGGAGCCTACGAGCAGTACTTC. This sequence encodes CASSQDFGAYEQYF.